The 3 T cell receptor beta chains reported below all come from one sample, sequenced in a study of Graves' ophthalmopathy and Graves' hyperthyroidism. RNA transcripts yielded amplified TCR beta CDR3 regions. The authors performed first-round RT-PCR with HTBI primers and then a second-round multiplex PCR. TCRdb processed the multiplex PCR reads anew with MiXCR; each CDR3 protein has one entry. Among approximately 540,000 distinct CDR3 sequences listed, about 40% were seen once. Sequencing was done on a sample of peripheral blood or thyroid tissue (not recorded which). These receptors were obtained from an adult man with Graves' hyperthyroidism.

V is TRBV14 and J is TRBJ2-5; 10 bases map to TRBD2. The CDR3 has 17 amino acids. The junction had 8 bases not matched to a gene; V was cut back by 0 bases and J by 4 bases. Germline lookup yields CDR1 SGHDN and CDR2 FVKESK. CDR3 amino acids: CASSQERLAGVRETQYF. The CDR3 nucleotides read TGTGCCAGCAGCCAAGAGCGGCTAGCGGGAGTGCGAGAGACCCAGTACTTC.

This clonotype was observed many times. The chain combines TRBV12-3 or TRBV12-4 with TRBJ1-5; D gene uncertain. The CDR3 contains 15 residues. The V gene lost 5 bases and the J gene lost 6 bases, with 17 bases spanning the gap. The chain's CDR3 is CASSPTLGRSQPQHF. The CDR3 nucleotides are TGTGCCAGCAGTCCAACCCTGGGAAGGTCTCAGCCCCAGCATTTT.

CDR3 nucleotides: TGTGCCAGCAGTTACTCTGGGGGAAATGAGCAGTTCTTC. The encoded protein is CASSYSGGNEQFF. The gene calls are TRBV9 and TRBJ2-5; D is possibly TRBD1 or TRBD2 (5 bases each). The J call may be in error: the DNA end matches TRBJ2-1 better. The CDR3 totals 13 residues. Germline V gene lookup returns CDR1 SGDLS and CDR2 YYNGEE.